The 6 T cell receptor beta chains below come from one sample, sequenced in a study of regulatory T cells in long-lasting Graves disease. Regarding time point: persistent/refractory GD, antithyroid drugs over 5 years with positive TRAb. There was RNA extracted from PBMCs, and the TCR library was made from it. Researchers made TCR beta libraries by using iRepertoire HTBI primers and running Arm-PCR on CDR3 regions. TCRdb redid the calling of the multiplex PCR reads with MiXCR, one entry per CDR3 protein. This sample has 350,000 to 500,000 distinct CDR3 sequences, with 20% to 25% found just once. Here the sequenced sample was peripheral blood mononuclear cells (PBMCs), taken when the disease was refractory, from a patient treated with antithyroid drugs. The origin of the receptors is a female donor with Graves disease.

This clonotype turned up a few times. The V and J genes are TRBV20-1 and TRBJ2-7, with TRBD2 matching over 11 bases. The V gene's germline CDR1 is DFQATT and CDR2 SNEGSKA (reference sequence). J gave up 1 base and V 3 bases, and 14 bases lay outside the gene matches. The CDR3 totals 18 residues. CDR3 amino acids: CSASPTSGRRLGSYEQYF. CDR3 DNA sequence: TGCAGTGCTAGCCCTACTAGCGGGAGAAGGTTGGGGTCCTACGAGCAGTACTTC.

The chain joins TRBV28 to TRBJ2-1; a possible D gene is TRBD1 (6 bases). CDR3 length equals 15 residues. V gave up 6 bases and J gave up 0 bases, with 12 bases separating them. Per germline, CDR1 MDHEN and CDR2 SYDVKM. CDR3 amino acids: CASRRDTSSYNEQFF. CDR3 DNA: TGTGCCAGCAGACGGGACACGAGCTCCTACAATGAGCAGTTCTTC.

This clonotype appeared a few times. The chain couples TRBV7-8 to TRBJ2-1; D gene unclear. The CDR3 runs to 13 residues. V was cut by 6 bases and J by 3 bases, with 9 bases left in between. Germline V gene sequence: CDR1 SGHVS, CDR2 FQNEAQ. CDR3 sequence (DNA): TGTGCCAGCAGAAGTAACAGCTACAATGAGCAGTTCTTC. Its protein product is CASRSNSYNEQFF.

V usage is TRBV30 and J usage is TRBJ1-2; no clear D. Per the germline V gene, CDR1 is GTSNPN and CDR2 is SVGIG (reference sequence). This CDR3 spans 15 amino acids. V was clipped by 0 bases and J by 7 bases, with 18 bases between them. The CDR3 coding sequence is TGTGCCTGGAGTGTTTACAGAAACGCGGACTGTGGCTACACCTTC. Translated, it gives CAWSVYRNADCGYTF.

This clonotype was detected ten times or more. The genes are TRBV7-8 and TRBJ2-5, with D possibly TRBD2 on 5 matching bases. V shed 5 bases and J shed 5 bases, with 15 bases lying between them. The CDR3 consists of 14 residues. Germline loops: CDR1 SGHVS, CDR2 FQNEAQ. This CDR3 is CASSTPEGGETQYF. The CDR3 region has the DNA TGTGCCAGCAGCACCCCTGAGGGCGGGGAGACCCAGTACTTC. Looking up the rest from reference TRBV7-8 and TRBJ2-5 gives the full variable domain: GAGVSQSPRYKVAKRGQDVALRCDPISGHVSLFWYQQALGQGPEFLTYFQNEAQLDKSGLPSDRFFAERPEGSVSTLKIQRTQQEDSAVYLCASSTPEGGETQYFGPGTRLLVL.

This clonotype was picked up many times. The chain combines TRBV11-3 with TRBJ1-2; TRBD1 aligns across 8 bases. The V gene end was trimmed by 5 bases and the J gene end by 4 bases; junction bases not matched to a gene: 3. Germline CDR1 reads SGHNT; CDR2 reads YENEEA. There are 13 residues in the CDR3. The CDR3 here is CASSTTGGYGYTF. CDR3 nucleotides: TGTGCCAGCAGCACAACAGGGGGCTATGGCTACACCTTC.